This T cell receptor (beta chain) came from a study of CD8+ T cells in alopecia areata. As for the study in general: Patients took tofacitinib for 6 to 18 months, followed by 6 drug-free months.

Lesional scalp punch biopsies and peripheral blood came from alopecia areata patients. Trimming cost V 4 bases and J 4 bases; bases outside gene matches: 7. This CDR3 is built from 14 residues. CDR1 is SQVTM and CDR2 is ANQGSEA in the germline V gene. This clone came up a few times. cDNA reverse transcribed from extracted RNA served as the sequencing template. Profiled with immunoSEQ multiplex PCR; TCRdb holds only in-frame clones, not every one. The sample yields 140,000 to 150,000 clones, roughly 44% seen once. Sequencing was performed on CD4+ T cells sorted from blood. The chain uses TRBV29-1 and TRBJ1-1, with TRBD1 matching 9 bases. This TCR was recovered from a human donor with alopecia areata. The CDR3: CSVVAGQGSTEAFF. CDR3 DNA: TGCAGCGTTGTCGCAGGACAGGGGTCCACTGAAGCTTTCTTT.